Below, 2 T cell receptor beta chains from the same sample are listed, as sequenced in a study of blood T cell repertoires in COVID-19. The table came from immunoSEQ multiplex PCR; TCRdb's copy has only in-frame clones and leaves some out. The sample lists just over 25,000 clones, under 90% occurring once. The specimen was peripheral blood. These receptor sequences come from a human donor in a cohort sampled during active COVID-19.

This clone was seen only a few times. CDR3 residues: CASTPRADGGYTF. The CDR3 DNA sequence: TGTGCCAGCACCCCCAGGGCCGATGGGGGCTACACCTTC. The chain carries TRBV7-9 and TRBJ1-2; D possibly corresponds to TRBD1 (5 bases). This CDR3 has 13 amino acids. Deletions cut 7 bases from V and 8 bases from J, with 17 bases between. The germline V gene has CDR1 SEHNR and CDR2 FQNEAQ (reference sequence).

This chain uses TRBV27 with TRBJ2-7, with 7 bases that match TRBD2. This CDR3 spans 13 amino acids. V shed 5 bases and J 7 bases; nucleotides not matched to a gene: 8. Germline CDR1 MNHEY, CDR2 SMNVEV (reference sequence). This chain's CDR3 is CASSPLAGVEQYF. The CDR3, as DNA: TGTGCCAGCAGTCCCCTGGCGGGAGTAGAGCAGTACTTC.